The entry below describes one T cell receptor beta chain. The data are from a study of cytomegalovirus exposure and HLA in healthy donors. The CDR3 has 14 amino acids. CDR1 is SEHNR, CDR2 FQNEAQ, per germline (reference sequence). PCR primers comprised 60 Vbeta and 13 Jbeta primers. Measured with immunoSEQ multiplex PCR; TCRdb has only the in-frame clones, and not every one. The table records over 150,000 clones, approximately 70% of them present only once. This clonotype originated in a woman aged 25 to 39 in good health and CMV-seropositive. Sequencing input: PBMCs. The chain recombines TRBV7-9 with TRBJ2-5, with TRBD1 identical over 11 bases. Gene TRBJ2-7 matches the end of the DNA better, so the J call may be wrong. The CDR3 protein is CASSSDRGPNEQYF. In DNA form, the CDR3 reads TGTGCCAGCAGCTCGGACAGGGGGCCCAACGAGCAGTACTTC.